The 13 T cell receptor beta chains given below trace back to one sample, sequenced in a study of blood T cell repertoires in COVID-19. Assay used: immunoSEQ multiplex PCR; TCRdb lists only in-frame clones, some missing. The sample has 100,000 or so clones; 80% to 90% are singletons. Source material: peripheral blood. Source of these receptors: a woman of 80 years or more with acute or convalescent COVID-19.

The chain employs TRBV27 and TRBJ2-7; D is unresolved. The CDR3 spans 13 residues. V lost 5 bases, J lost 0 bases, and 8 bases lay in between. Germline-derived CDR1 and CDR2 are MNHEY and SMNVEV (reference sequence). In nucleotides, the CDR3 is TGTGCCAGCAGTCAACTAAGCTCCTACGAGCAGTACTTC. It specifies CASSQLSSYEQYF.

About this clone itself: This same CDR3 is encoded by further DNA sequences in the sample. The chain is built from TRBV24-1 and TRBJ2-3; D gene unclear. Trimming took 5 bases from V and 2 from J, leaving 10 bases between them. This CDR3 is 14 amino acids long. Germline assignment: CDR1 KGHDR and CDR2 SFDVKD. CDR3 sequence reads: CATSVPGSTDTQYF. CDR3 coding DNA: TGTGCCACCAGTGTACCAGGATCCACAGATACGCAGTATTTT.

V gene TRBV18 combines with J gene TRBJ2-1; TRBD2 agrees at 7 bases. The V and J ends lost 3 bases and 4 bases, in that order; junction bases with no gene match: 9. The CDR3 length is 16 residues. Germline values: CDR1 KGHSH, CDR2 LQKENI. As DNA, the CDR3 is TGTGCCAGCTCACCCCAAGGGAGGGTGAGGTACAATGAGCAGTTCTTC. Its translation is CASSPQGRVRYNEQFF.

V and J are TRBV24-1 and TRBJ1-2; 7 bases are a match to TRBD1. The CDR3 covers 14 residues. V was pared by 3 bases and J by 4 bases, with 4 bases of the junction left unmatched. Germline CDR1 KGHDR, CDR2 SFDVKD. DNA of the CDR3: TGTGCCACCAGTGATGGACAGGTCTCCTATGGCTACACCTTC. Its protein is CATSDGQVSYGYTF.

The chain couples TRBV9 to TRBJ2-1; maybe TRBD1 (5 bases). The CDR3 is 14 residues long. V was shortened by 0 bases and J by 9 bases, with 13 bases between the two germline ends. Germline CDR1 SGDLS, CDR2 YYNGEE. Here the CDR3 reads CASSVVTGGGEQFF. The CDR3 DNA reads as TGTGCCAGCAGCGTAGTAACAGGCGGCGGTGAGCAGTTCTTC.

V usage is TRBV6-5 and J usage is TRBJ1-1; no reliable D call. The CDR3 has 14 amino acids. CDR1 is MNHEY, CDR2 SVGAGI, per germline. Trimming shortened V by 3 bases and J by 2 bases, and 10 bases separated the two germline ends. CDR3 DNA: TGTGCCAGCAGTTATCGGGGTATAAACACTGAAGCTTTCTTT. This translates into CASSYRGINTEAFF.

The J gene is TRBJ1-4, the V gene TRBV28; no reliable D call. V shed 7 bases and J shed 6 bases, with 6 bases lying between them. The CDR3 extends over 11 amino acids. Germline CDR1 reads MDHEN; CDR2 reads SYDVKM. CDR3 sequence (DNA): TGTGCCAGCACCCAGTATGAAAAACTGTTTTTT. Translation gives CASTQYEKLFF.

J is TRBJ2-1 and V is TRBV3-1 (or the pseudogene TRBV3-2); 8 bases line up with TRBD2. Trimming cost V 0 bases and J 2 bases; bases outside gene matches: 0. Germline V gene lookup returns CDR1 LGHDT and CDR2 YNNKEL (reference sequence). The CDR3 length is 15 residues. CDR3: CASSQDGGAYNEQFF. The CDR3 DNA follows: TGTGCCAGCAGCCAAGACGGGGGGGCCTACAATGAGCAGTTCTTC.

CDR3 in amino acids: CASSQVGTHYGYTF. In DNA, the CDR3 is TGCGCCAGCAGCCAAGTTGGGACACACTATGGCTACACCTTC. The chain combines TRBV4-1 with TRBJ1-2; D possibly corresponds to TRBD1 (6 bases). The ends were cut back, 1 base at V and 3 bases at J, with 9 bases in the middle. Germline V gene sequence: CDR1 MGHRA, CDR2 YSYEKL. The CDR3 extends over 14 amino acids.

The V and J genes are TRBV7-8 and TRBJ2-5; D possibly corresponds to TRBD1 (5 bases). The CDR3 has 14 amino acids. Looked up from germline, CDR1 is SGHVS and CDR2 is FQNEAQ. V lost 1 base to trimming and J lost 1 base, with 7 bases between them. The CDR3 loop reads CASSLVGLQETQYF. In DNA form, the CDR3 reads TGTGCCAGCAGCTTAGTGGGGCTCCAAGAGACCCAGTACTTC. Full variable domain (outside the CDR3, taken from reference TRBV7-8 and TRBJ2-5): GAGVSQSPRYKVAKRGQDVALRCDPISGHVSLFWYQQALGQGPEFLTYFQNEAQLDKSGLPSDRFFAERPEGSVSTLKIQRTQQEDSAVYLCASSLVGLQETQYFGPGTRLLVL.

This chain uses TRBV11-2 with TRBJ2-7; 7 bases map to TRBD2. The trim removed 0 bases at V and 3 bases at J, leaving 5 bases unmatched. The CDR3 consists of 15 residues. Germline CDR1 SGHAT, CDR2 FQNNGV. CDR3 loop: CASSLDGWGGYEQYF. In DNA, the CDR3 is TGTGCCAGCAGCTTAGATGGTTGGGGGGGCTACGAGCAGTACTTC. Looking up the rest from reference TRBV11-2 and TRBJ2-7 gives the full variable domain: EAGVAQSPRYKIIEKRQSVAFWCNPISGHATLYWYQQILGQGPKLLIQFQNNGVVDDSQLPKDRFSAERLKGVDSTLKIQPAKLEDSAVYLCASSLDGWGGYEQYFGPGTRLTVT.

The chain carries TRBV28 and TRBJ1-2, with 10 bases matching TRBD1. V lost 6 bases and J lost 4; bases outside the gene matches: 8. There are 15 residues in the CDR3. Germline values: CDR1 MDHEN, CDR2 SYDVKM. The CDR3 reads CASSRDRGQSYGYTF. Written as DNA, the CDR3 is TGTGCCAGCAGCCGGGACAGGGGCCAAAGCTATGGCTACACCTTC.

The CDR3 DNA reads as TGTGCCAGCATCCGAAGGGGCTCCGGGCACAATGAGCAGTTCTTC. Its protein is CASIRRGSGHNEQFF. The gene calls are TRBV28 and TRBJ2-1; tentative D call: TRBD1 (5 bases). The CDR3 has 15 residues. Germline-derived CDR1 and CDR2 are MDHEN and SYDVKM. Trimming took off 7 bases at V and 5 bases at J, with 18 bases between the two ends.